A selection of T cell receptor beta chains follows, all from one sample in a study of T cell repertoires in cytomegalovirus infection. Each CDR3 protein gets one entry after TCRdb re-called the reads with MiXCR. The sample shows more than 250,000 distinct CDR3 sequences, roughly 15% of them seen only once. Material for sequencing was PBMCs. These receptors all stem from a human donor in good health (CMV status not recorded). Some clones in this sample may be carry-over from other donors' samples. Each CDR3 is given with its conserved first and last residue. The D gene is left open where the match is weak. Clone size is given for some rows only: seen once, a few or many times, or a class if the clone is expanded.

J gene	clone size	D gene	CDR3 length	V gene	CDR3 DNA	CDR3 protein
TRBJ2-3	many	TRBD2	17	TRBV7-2	TGTGCCAGCAGCTTAAGGCCAGCGGGGACTAGCACAGATACGCAGTATTTT	CASSLRPAGTSTDTQYF
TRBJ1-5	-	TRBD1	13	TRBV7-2	TGTGCCAGCTCGGGACAGGGAGTTCAGCCCCAGCGTTTT	CASSGQGVQPQRF
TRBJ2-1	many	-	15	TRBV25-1	TGTGCCAGCAGTGAGACCGGGACACCGAGGGATGAGCAGTTCTTC	CASSETGTPRDEQFF
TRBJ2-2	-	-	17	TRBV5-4	TGTGCCAGCAGCGGGACACCCCTATTCGCGAACACCGGGGAGCTGTTTTTT	CASSGTPLFANTGELFF
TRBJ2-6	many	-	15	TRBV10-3	TGTGCCATCGGGGAGCGCATCTCTGGGGCCAACGTCCTGACTTTC	CAIGERISGANVLTF
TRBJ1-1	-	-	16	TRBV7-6	TGTGCCAGCAGCCCCAGCCCACTGTTGCGGAACACTGAAGCTTTCTTT	CASSPSPLLRNTEAFF
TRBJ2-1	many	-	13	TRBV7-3	TGTGCCAGCAGCCTAACAACGGACAATGAGCAGTTCTTC	CASSLTTDNEQFF
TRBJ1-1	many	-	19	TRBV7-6	TGTGCCAGCAGCTTAGAGGCGGGTCAGGGCCCCCTATGGAACACTGAAGCTTTCTTT	CASSLEAGQGPLWNTEAFF
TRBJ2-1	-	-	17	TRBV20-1	TGCAGTGCTAGAGATTGGGGGGCTAGCGCGACCTACAATGAGCAGTTCTTC	CSARDWGASATYNEQFF
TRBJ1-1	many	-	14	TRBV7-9	TGTGCCAGCAGCCTTATTGGGGGTCCCGAAGAAGCTTTCTTT	CASSLIGGPEEAFF
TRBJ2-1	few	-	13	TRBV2	TGTGCCAGCTCGGTCAGGGGCTACAATGAGCAGTTCTTC	CASSVRGYNEQFF
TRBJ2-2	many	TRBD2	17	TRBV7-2	TGTGCCAGCAGCTCTCGACTAGCGGGAGTTCACACCGGGGAGCTGTTTTTT	CASSSRLAGVHTGELFF
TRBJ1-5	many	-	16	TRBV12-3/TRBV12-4	TGTGCCAGCAGCTCAGGGTCCTCTTATAGCAATCAGCCCCAGCATTTT	CASSSGSSYSNQPQHF
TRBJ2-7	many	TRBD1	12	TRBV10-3	TGTGCCATCAACGGACAGGGAGGCGAGCAGTACTTC	CAINGQGGEQYF
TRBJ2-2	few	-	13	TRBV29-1	TGCAGCGTTAAAGGGGCTGGGAGCAGGGAGCTGTTTTTT	CSVKGAGSRELFF
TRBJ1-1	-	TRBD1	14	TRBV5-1	TGCGCCAGCAGGACCGGGACAGCGAACACTGAAGCTTTCTTT	CASRTGTANTEAFF
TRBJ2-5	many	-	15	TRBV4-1	TGCGCCAGCAGCCAAGATGGGCAGGTGCGAGAGACCCAGTACTTC	CASSQDGQVRETQYF
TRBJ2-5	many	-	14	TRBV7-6	TGTGCCAGCAGCAACCGGGGGAGTTCGGAGACCCAGTACTTC	CASSNRGSSETQYF
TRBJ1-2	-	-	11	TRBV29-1	TGCAGCGCTTATGGGGTAGAAGGCTACACCTTC	CSAYGVEGYTF
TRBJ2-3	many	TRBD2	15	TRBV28	TGTGCCAGCAGTTTATGGGGGAGGGGCACAGATACGCAGTATTTT	CASSLWGRGTDTQYF
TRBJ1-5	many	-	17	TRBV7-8	TGTGCCAGCAGCTTAGCGTTGGGGGGAGTCAGCAATCAGCCCCAGCATTTT	CASSLALGGVSNQPQHF
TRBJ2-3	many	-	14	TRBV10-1	TGCGCCAGCAGCTATATCAGGGCCCCAGATACGCAGTATTTT	CASSYIRAPDTQYF
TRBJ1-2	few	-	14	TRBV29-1	TGCAGCGTTGTCGATGGGGGGTTTTCAGATGGCTACACCTTC	CSVVDGGFSDGYTF
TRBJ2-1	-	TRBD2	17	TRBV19	TGTGCCAGTAGCACACTAGCGGGGGGTAGGTTCTACAATGAGCAGTTCTTC	CASSTLAGGRFYNEQFF
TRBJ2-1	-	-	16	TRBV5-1	TGCGCCAGCAGCTTGAATGGCAGGGATGCCTACAATGAGCAGTTCTTC	CASSLNGRDAYNEQFF
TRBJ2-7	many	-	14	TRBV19	TGTGCCAGTAGTACGGACAACCCACCCTACGAGCAGTACTTC	CASSTDNPPYEQYF
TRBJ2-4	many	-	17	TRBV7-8	TGTGCCAGCAGCTTAGCTGGCCCGAGGGGGGCCAAAAACATTCAGTACTTC	CASSLAGPRGAKNIQYF
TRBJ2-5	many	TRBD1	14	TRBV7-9	TGTGCCAGCAGCAAATGGGACAGGTCGAAGACCCAGTACTTC	CASSKWDRSKTQYF
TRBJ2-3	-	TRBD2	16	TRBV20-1	TGCAGTGCTAGACTAGCGGGAGGCAGAGGTGCAGATACGCAGTATTTT	CSARLAGGRGADTQYF
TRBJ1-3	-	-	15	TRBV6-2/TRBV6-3	TGTGCCAGCGGAGGCGGACAGATCCCTTACGACACCATATATTTT	CASGGGQIPYDTIYF
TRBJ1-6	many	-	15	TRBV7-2	TGTGCCAGCAGCGCTACTAGCTCCTATAATTCACCCCTCCACTTT	CASSATSSYNSPLHF
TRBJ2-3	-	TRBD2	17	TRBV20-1	TGCAGTGCTAGAGGGCAACTAGCGGGTGTAGAAGCAGATACGCAGTATTTT	CSARGQLAGVEADTQYF
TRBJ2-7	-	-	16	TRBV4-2	TGTGCCAGCAGCCAAGATTCAATTCAGCAGGGCATAGAGCAGTACTTC	CASSQDSIQQGIEQYF
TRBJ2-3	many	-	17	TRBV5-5	TGTGCCAGCAGCTCACATGGGGTCCCCAGTTCCACAGATACGCAGTATTTT	CASSSHGVPSSTDTQYF
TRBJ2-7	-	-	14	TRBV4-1	TGCGCCAGCAGCCCTCCGGGACCACCCTACGAGCAGTACTTC	CASSPPGPPYEQYF
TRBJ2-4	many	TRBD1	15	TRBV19	TGTGCCAGTAACCCCGGGACAGGGGGCGCGAACATTCAGTACTTC	CASNPGTGGANIQYF
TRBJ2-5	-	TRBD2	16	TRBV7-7	TGTGCTAGCAGCTACGGACTAGCGGGAGCAGGGGAGACCCAGTACTTC	CASSYGLAGAGETQYF
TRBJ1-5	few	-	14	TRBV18	TGTGCCAGCTCAACGCAGGGCGCGGGTCAGCCCCAGCATTTT	CASSTQGAGQPQHF
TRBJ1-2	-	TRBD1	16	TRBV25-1	TGTGCCAGCAGTGCGGACTTGGGGACAGGGGGCTATGGCTACACCTTC	CASSADLGTGGYGYTF
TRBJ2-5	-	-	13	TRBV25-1	TGTGCCAGCAGTGAATCGGGGGTGCAGACCCAGTACTTC	CASSESGVQTQYF
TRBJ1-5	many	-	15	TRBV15	TGTGCCACCAGCAGAGGCACAGCCACTTTGGAGCCCCAGCATTTT	CATSRGTATLEPQHF
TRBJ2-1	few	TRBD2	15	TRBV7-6	TGTGCCAGCAGCCGGGACTACGACTCCTACAATGAGCAGTTCTTC	CASSRDYDSYNEQFF
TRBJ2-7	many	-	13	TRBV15	TGTGCCACCAGCAGGGGAGGTTTTGACGAGCAGTACTTC	CATSRGGFDEQYF
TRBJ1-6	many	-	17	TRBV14	TGTGCCAGCAGCCAAGTCGGGGGGAGCTCCTATAATTCACCCCTCCACTTT	CASSQVGGSSYNSPLHF
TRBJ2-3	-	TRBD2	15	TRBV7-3	TGTGCCAGCAGCCCTAGCGGGGGGGCAGCAGATACGCAGTATTTT	CASSPSGGAADTQYF
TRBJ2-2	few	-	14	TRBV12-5	TGTGCTAGTGGTTTGTTCCGGAACACCGGGGAGCTGTTTTTT	CASGLFRNTGELFF
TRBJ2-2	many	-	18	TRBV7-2	TGTGCCAGCAGCTTAGACATGTTCGGCGTAATGAACACCGGGGAGCTGTTTTTT	CASSLDMFGVMNTGELFF
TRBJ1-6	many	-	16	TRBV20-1	TGCAGTGTGGGGACGGATGACAGCTCCTATAATTCACCCCTCCACTTT	CSVGTDDSSYNSPLHF